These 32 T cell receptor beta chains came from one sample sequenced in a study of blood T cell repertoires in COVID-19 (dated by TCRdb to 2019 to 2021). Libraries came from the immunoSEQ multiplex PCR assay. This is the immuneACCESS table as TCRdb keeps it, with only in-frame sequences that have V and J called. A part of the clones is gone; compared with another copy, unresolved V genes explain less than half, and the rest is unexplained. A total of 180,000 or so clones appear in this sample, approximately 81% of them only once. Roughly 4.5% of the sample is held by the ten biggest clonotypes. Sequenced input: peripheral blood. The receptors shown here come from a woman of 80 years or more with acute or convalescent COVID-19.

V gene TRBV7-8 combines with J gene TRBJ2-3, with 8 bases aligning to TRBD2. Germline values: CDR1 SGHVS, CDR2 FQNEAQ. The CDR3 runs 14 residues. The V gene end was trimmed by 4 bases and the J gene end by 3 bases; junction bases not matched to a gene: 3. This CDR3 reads CASSWGTRTDTQYF. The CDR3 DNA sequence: TGTGCCAGCAGCTGGGGGACTAGGACAGATACGCAGTATTTT.

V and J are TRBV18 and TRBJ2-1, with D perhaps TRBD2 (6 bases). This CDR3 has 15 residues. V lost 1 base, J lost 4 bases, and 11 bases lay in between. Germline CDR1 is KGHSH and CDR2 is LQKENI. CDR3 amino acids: CASSPQNGGYNEQFF. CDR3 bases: TGTGCCAGCTCACCACAGAACGGGGGATACAATGAGCAGTTCTTC.

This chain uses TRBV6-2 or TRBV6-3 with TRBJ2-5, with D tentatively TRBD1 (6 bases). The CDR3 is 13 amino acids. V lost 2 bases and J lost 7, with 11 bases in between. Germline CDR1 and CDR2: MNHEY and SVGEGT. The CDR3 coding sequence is TGTGCCAGCAGTTACGGGGGCTGGGGGACCCAGTACTTC. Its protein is CASSYGGWGTQYF.

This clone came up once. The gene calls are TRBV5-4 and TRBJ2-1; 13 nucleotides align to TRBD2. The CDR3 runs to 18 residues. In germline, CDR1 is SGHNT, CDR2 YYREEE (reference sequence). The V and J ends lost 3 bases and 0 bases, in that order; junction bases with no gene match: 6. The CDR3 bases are TGTGCCAGCAGCTGGGGACTAGCGGGAACGAGCTCCTACAATGAGCAGTTCTTC. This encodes CASSWGLAGTSSYNEQFF.

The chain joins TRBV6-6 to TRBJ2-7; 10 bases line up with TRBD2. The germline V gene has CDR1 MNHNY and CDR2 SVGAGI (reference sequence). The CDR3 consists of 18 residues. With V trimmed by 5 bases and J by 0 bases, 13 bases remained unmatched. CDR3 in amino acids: CASSPGRLAGRDSYEQYF. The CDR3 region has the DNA TGTGCCAGCAGTCCCGGCCGACTAGCGGGCCGAGACTCCTACGAGCAGTACTTC.

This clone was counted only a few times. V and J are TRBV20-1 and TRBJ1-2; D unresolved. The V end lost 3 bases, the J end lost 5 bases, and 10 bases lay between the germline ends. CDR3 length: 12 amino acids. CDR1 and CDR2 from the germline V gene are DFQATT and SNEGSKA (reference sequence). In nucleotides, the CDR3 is TGCAGTGCTAGTTCTATGAGATATGGCTACACCTTC. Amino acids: CSASSMRYGYTF.

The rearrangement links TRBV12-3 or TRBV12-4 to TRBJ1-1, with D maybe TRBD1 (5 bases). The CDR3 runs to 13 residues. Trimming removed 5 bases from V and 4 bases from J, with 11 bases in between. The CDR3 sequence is CASSRAGGTEAFF. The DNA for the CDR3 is TGTGCCAGCAGTCGAGCGGGGGGCACTGAAGCTTTCTTT.

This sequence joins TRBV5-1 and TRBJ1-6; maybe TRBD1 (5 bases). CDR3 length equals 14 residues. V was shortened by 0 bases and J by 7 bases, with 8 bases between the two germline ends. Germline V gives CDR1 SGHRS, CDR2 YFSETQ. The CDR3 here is CASSLEQENSPLHF. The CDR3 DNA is TGCGCCAGCAGCTTGGAACAGGAAAATTCACCCCTCCACTTT.

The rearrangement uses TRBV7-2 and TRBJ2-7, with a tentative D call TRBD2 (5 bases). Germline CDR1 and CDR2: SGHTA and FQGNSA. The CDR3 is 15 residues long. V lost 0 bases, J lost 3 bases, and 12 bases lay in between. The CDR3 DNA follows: TGTGCCAGCAGCTTAGCTCCCTTTGCGGGCTACGAGCAGTACTTC. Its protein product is CASSLAPFAGYEQYF.

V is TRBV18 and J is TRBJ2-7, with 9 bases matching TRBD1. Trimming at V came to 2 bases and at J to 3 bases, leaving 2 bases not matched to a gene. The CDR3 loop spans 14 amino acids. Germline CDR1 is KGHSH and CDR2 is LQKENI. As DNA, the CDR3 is TGTGCCAGCTCACCAAGGACAGGGGACTACGAGCAGTACTTC. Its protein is CASSPRTGDYEQYF.

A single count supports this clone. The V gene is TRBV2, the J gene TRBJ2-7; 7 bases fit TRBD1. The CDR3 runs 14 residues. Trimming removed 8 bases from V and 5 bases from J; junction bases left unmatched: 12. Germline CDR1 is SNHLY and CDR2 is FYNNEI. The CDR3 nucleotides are TGTGCCAGCCATAGACAGGGTTCTACAGACGAGCAGTACTTC. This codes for CASHRQGSTDEQYF.

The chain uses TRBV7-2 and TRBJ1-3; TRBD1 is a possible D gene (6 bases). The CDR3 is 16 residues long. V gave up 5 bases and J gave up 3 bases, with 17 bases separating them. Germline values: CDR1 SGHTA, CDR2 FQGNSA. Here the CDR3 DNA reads TGTGCCAGCAGCCAAGGCGGCAGGGGCGTTGGAAACACCATATATTTT. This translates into CASSQGGRGVGNTIYF.

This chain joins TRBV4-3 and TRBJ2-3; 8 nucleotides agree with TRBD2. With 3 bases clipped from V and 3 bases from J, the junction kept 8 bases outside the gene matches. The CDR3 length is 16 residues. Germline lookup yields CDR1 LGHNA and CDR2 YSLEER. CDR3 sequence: CASSHLSGSRTDTQYF. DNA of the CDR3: TGCGCCAGCAGCCATCTCAGCGGGAGTCGGACAGATACGCAGTATTTT.

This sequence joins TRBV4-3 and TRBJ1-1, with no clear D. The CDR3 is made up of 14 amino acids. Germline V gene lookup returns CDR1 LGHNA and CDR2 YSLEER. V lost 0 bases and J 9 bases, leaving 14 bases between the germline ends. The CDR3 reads CASSQDFTNPKAFF. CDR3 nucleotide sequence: TGCGCCAGCAGCCAAGATTTTACAAACCCCAAAGCTTTCTTT.

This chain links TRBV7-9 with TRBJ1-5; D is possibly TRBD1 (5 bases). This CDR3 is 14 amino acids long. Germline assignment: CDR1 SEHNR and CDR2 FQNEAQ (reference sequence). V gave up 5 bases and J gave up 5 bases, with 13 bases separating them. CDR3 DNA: TGTGCCAGCAGCGTGGACAAAGGGGATCAGCCCCAGCATTTT. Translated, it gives CASSVDKGDQPQHF.

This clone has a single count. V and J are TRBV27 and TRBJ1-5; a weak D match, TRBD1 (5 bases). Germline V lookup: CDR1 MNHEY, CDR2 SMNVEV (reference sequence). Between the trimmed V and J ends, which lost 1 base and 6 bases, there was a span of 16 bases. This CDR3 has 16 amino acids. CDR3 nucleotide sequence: TGTGCCAGCAGTTTATGGGCGGGGGTTCGGTCTCAGCCCCAGCATTTT. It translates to CASSLWAGVRSQPQHF.

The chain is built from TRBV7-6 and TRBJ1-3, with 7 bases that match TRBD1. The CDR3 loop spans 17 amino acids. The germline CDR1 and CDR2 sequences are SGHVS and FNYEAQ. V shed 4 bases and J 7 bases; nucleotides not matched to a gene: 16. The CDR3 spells CASSSYRTGELGNTIYF. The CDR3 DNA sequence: TGTGCCAGCAGCTCGTACCGTACAGGGGAGCTGGGGAACACCATATATTTT.

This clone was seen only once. This CDR3 reads CASSYSLRTGVSPLHF. The CDR3 DNA reads TGTGCCAGCAGTTACTCTTTAAGGACAGGGGTCTCACCCCTCCACTTT. The V and J genes are TRBV6-5 and TRBJ1-6; 9 nucleotides align to TRBD1. The V gene's germline CDR1 is MNHEY and CDR2 SVGAGI. J was trimmed by 10 bases and V by 0 bases; bases with no gene match: 7. The CDR3 length is 16 residues.

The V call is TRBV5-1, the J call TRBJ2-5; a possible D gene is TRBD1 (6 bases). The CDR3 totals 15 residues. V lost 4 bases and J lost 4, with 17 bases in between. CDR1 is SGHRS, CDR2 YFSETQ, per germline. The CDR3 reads CASSLYRESRETQYF. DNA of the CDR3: TGCGCCAGCAGCCTGTACAGGGAGTCGCGAGAGACCCAGTACTTC.

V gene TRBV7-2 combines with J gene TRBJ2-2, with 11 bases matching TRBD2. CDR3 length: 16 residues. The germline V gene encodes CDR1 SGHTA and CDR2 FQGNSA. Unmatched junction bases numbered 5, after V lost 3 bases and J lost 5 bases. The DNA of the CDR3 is TGTGCCAGCAGCTTCCAAACTAGCGGGAGTACCGGGGAGCTGTTTTTT. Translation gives CASSFQTSGSTGELFF.

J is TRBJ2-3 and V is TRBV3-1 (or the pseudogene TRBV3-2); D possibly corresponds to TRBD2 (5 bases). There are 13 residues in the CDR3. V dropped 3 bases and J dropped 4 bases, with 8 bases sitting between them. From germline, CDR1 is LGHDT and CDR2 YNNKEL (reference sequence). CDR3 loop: CASSHGGSDTQYF. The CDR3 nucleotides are TGTGCCAGCAGCCATGGAGGTTCAGATACGCAGTATTTT.

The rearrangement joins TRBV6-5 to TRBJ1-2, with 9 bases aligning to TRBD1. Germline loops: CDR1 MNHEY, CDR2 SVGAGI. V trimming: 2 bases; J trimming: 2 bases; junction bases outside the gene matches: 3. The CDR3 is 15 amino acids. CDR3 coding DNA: TGTGCCAGCAGTTACGTCGGGACAGGGAACTATGGCTACACCTTC. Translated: CASSYVGTGNYGYTF.

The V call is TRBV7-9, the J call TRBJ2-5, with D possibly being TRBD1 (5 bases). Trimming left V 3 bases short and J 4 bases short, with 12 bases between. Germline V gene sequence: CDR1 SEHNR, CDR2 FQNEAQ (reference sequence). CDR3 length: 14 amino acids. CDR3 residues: CASSFRPGIETQYF. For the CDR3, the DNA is TGTGCCAGCAGCTTCCGGCCAGGGATAGAGACCCAGTACTTC.

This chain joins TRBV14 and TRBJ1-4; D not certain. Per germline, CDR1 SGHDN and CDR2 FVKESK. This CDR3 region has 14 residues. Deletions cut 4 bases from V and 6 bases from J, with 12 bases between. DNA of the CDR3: TGTGCCAGCAGCCCCCGTAATGTGTATGAAAAACTGTTTTTT. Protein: CASSPRNVYEKLFF.

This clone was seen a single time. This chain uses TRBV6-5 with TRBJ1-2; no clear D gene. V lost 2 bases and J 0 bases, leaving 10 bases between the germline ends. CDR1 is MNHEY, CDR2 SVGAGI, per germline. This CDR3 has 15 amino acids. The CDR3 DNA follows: TGTGCCAGCAGTTACCAGTACGCAGCTAACTATGGCTACACCTTC. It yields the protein CASSYQYAANYGYTF.

In DNA form, the CDR3 reads TGCGCCAGCAGTGAATTTGGGAGGACAGATACGCAGTATTTT. Residues: CASSEFGRTDTQYF. The chain is built from TRBV10-2 and TRBJ2-3; D may be TRBD2 (6 bases). V lost 3 bases, J lost 3 bases, and 10 bases lay in between. The CDR3 is 14 amino acids. Germline lookup yields CDR1 WSHSY and CDR2 SAAADI.

The CDR3 DNA is TGTGCCAGCAGTTACGCACTCCGTTTATTTTACGAGCAGTACTTC. As protein: CASSYALRLFYEQYF. The V call is TRBV6-6, the J call TRBJ2-7; no firm D call. This CDR3 has 15 amino acids. The V and J ends lost 2 bases and 4 bases respectively, with 15 bases between them. Germline loops: CDR1 MNHNY, CDR2 SVGAGI (reference sequence).

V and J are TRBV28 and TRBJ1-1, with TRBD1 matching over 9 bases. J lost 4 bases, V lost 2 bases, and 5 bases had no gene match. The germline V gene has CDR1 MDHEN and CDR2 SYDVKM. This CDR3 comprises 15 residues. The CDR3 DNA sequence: TGTGCCAGCAGTTTACTTGGACAGGGGTTCACTGAAGCTTTCTTT. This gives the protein CASSLLGQGFTEAFF.

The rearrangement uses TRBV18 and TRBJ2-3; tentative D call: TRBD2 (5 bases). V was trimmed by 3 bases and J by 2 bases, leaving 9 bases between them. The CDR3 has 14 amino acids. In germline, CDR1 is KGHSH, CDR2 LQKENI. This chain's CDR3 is CASSPSGPTDTQYF. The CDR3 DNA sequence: TGTGCCAGCTCACCGAGCGGCCCCACAGATACGCAGTATTTT.

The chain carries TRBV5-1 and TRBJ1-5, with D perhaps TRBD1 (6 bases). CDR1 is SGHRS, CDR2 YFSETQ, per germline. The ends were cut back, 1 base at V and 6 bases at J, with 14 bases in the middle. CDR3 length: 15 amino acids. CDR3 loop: CASSLTPGARQPQHF. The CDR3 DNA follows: TGCGCCAGCAGCTTGACCCCAGGGGCCCGTCAGCCCCAGCATTTT.

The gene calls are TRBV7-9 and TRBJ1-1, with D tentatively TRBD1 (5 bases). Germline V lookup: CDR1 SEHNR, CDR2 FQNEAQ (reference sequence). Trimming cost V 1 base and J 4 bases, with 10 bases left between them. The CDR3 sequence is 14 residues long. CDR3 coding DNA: TGTGCCAGCAGCTTAGGGGGAAGGGGCACTGAAGCTTTCTTT. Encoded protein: CASSLGGRGTEAFF.

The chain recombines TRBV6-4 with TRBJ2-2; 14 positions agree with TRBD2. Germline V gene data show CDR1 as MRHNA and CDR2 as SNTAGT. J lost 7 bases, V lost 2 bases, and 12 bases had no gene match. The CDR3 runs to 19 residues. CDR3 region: CASSDGGTSGSFRIGELFF. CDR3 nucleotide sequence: TGTGCCAGCAGTGACGGGGGGACTAGCGGGAGTTTTAGAATCGGGGAGCTGTTTTTT.